The rows below give T cell receptor beta chains drawn from one sample of a study of T cell responses to AZD1222 COVID-19 vaccine. The repertoire was sequenced with immunoSEQ multiplex PCR; TCRdb's copy has only in-frame clones and lacks some. The profile shows around 130,000 clones, 86% of them singletons. The specimen was peripheral blood, collected on day 0 of AZD1222 vaccination. The source of these receptors is an adult in good health. Each CDR3 is given with its conserved first and last residue. Fields, in order: clone size, CDR3 length, J gene, V gene, D gene, CDR3 DNA, CDR3 protein. D genes are given only for firm matches. Clone size appears in some rows only: once, few, many, or a class for an expanded clone.

size: NA; length: 15; J: TRBJ1-5; V: TRBV6-1; D: NA; DNA: TGTGCCAGCAGTGACGGACCCTATAGCAATCAGCCCCAGCATTTT; CDR3: CASSDGPYSNQPQHF
size: once; length: 15; J: TRBJ2-6; V: TRBV6-2/TRBV6-3; D: NA; DNA: TGTGCCAGCAGTTACCGAGGGTCAGGGGCCAACGTCCTGACTTTC; CDR3: CASSYRGSGANVLTF
size: NA; length: 14; J: TRBJ1-2; V: TRBV7-3; D: NA; DNA: TGTGCCAGCAGCCCTCGCGGGCCCAACTATGGCTACACCTTC; CDR3: CASSPRGPNYGYTF
size: NA; length: 14; J: TRBJ2-1; V: TRBV18; D: TRBD2; DNA: TGTGCCAGCTCCGGGACTAGCGGAGACAATGAGCAGTTCTTC; CDR3: CASSGTSGDNEQFF
size: NA; length: 15; J: TRBJ1-5; V: TRBV28; D: NA; DNA: TGTGCCAGCAGTCCCCGTAGGGAGGGCAATCAGCCCCAGCATTTT; CDR3: CASSPRREGNQPQHF
size: NA; length: 15; J: TRBJ1-5; V: TRBV7-9; D: NA; DNA: TGTGCCAGCAGCCTAGACGCTGTGGCAGGGCGTCCCCAGCATTTT; CDR3: CASSLDAVAGRPQHF
size: NA; length: 12; J: TRBJ1-2; V: TRBV7-2; D: TRBD1; DNA: TGTGCCACCTATGACAGGGGCGGTGGCTACACCTTC; CDR3: CATYDRGGGYTF
size: NA; length: 15; J: TRBJ1-2; V: TRBV2; D: NA; DNA: TGTGCCAGCAGTGTGGGGATCCTGCGGGCCTATGGCTACACCTTC; CDR3: CASSVGILRAYGYTF
size: few; length: 14; J: TRBJ2-7; V: TRBV4-1; D: NA; DNA: TGCGCCAGCAGCCCGGACCCCTTGGGCCCCGAGCAGTACTTC; CDR3: CASSPDPLGPEQYF
size: NA; length: 13; J: TRBJ1-2; V: TRBV10-3; D: TRBD1; DNA: TGTGCCAGCAGGGGGGTGGCCCACTATGGCTACACCTTC; CDR3: CASRGVAHYGYTF
size: NA; length: 12; J: TRBJ2-5; V: TRBV30; D: NA; DNA: TGTGCCTGGGCAGGGGTAAGAGAGACCCAGTACTTC; CDR3: CAWAGVRETQYF
size: NA; length: 14; J: TRBJ1-4; V: TRBV18; D: NA; DNA: TGTGCCAGCTCACCAGGGAGGGAGAATGAAAAACTGTTTTTT; CDR3: CASSPGRENEKLFF
size: NA; length: 14; J: TRBJ1-1; V: TRBV6-5; D: NA; DNA: TGTGCCAGCAGCATAACAGGAGACTACACTGAAGCTTTCTTT; CDR3: CASSITGDYTEAFF
size: NA; length: 15; J: TRBJ2-7; V: TRBV4-1; D: TRBD2; DNA: TGCGCCAGCAGCAAGGGACTAGCGAATTCCTACGAGCAGTACTTC; CDR3: CASSKGLANSYEQYF